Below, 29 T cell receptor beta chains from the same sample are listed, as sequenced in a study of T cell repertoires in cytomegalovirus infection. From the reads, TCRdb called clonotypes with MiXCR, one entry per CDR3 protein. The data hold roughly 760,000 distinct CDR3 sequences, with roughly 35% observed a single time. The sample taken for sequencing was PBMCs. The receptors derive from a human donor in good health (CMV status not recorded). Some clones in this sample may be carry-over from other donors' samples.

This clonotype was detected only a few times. As DNA, the CDR3 is TGTGCCAGCGAGGGACAGGGCGGTAGAGGCGGGGAGCTGTTTTTT. Encoded protein: CASEGQGGRGGELFF. The V gene is TRBV2, the J gene TRBJ2-2; 9 nucleotides align to TRBD1. The junction had 11 bases not matched to a gene; V was cut back by 8 bases and J by 7 bases. The germline CDR1 and CDR2 sequences are SNHLY and FYNNEI. The CDR3 length is 15 residues.

The CDR3 nucleotides are TGTGCCAGCTCACGACCCGGCGGAGGCCCCGGGGAGCTGTTTTTT. Amino acid sequence: CASSRPGGGPGELFF. The gene calls are TRBV18 and TRBJ2-2, with a tentative D call TRBD2 (5 bases). Trimming removed 4 bases at V and 6 bases at J, with 15 bases between. The CDR3 has 15 residues. Per the germline V gene, CDR1 is KGHSH and CDR2 is LQKENI.

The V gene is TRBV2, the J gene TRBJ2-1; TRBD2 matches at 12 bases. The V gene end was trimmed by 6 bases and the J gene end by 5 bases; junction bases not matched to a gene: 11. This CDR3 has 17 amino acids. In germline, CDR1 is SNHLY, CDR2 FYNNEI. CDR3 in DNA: TGTGCCAGCAGCGCCGGGACTAGCGGGTGGCGAAACAATGAGCAGTTCTTC. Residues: CASSAGTSGWRNNEQFF.

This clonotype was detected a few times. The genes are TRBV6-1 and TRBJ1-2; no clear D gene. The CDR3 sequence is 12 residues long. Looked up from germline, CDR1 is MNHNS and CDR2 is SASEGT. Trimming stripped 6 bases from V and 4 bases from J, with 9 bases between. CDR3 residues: CASSTIGYGYTF. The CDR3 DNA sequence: TGTGCCAGCAGCACAATTGGCTATGGCTACACCTTC.

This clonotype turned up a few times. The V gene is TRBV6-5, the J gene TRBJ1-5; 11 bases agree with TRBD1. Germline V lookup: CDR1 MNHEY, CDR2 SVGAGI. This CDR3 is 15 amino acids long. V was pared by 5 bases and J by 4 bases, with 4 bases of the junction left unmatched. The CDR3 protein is CASSQDRGRNQPQHF. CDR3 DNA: TGTGCCAGCAGTCAGGACAGGGGGCGGAATCAGCCCCAGCATTTT.

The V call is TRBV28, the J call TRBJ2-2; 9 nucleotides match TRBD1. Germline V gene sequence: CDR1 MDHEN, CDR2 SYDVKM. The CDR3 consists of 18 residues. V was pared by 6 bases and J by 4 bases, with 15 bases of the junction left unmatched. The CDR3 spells CASRKDSPGQGGTGELFF. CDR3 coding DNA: TGTGCCAGCAGGAAAGACTCCCCGGGACAGGGAGGCACCGGGGAGCTGTTTTTT.

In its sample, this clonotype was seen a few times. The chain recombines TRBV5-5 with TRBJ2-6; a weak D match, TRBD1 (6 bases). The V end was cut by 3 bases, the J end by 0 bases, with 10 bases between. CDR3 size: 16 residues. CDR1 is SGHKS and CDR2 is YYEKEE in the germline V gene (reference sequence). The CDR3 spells CASSWTVLSGANVLTF. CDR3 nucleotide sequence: TGTGCCAGCAGCTGGACAGTACTCTCTGGGGCCAACGTCCTGACTTTC.

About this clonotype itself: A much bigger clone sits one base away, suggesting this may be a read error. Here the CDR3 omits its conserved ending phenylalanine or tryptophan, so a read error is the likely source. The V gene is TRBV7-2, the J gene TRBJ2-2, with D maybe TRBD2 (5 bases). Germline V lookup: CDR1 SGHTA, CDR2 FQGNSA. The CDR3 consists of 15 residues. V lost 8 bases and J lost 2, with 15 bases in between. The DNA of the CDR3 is TGTGCCAGCCCTGACTACGGCCCAAACACCGGGGAGCTGTTTTGT. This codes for CASPDYGPNTGELFC.

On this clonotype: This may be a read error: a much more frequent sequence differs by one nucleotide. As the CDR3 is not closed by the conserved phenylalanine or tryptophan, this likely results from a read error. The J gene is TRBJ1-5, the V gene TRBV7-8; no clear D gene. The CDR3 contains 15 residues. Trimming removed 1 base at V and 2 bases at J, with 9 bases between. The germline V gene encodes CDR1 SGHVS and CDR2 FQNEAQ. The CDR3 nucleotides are TGTGCCAGCAGCTTAGAATTATCAGGCAATCAGCCCCAGCATTTG. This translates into CASSLELSGNQPQHL.

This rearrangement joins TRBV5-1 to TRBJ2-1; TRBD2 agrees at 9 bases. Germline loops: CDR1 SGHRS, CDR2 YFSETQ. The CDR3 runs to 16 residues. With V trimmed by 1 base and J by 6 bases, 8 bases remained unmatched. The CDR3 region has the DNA TGCGCCAGCAGCTTGCAACCTAGCGGGACCTCCAATGAGCAGTTCTTC. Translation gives CASSLQPSGTSNEQFF. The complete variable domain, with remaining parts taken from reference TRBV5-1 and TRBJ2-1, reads KAGVTQTPRYLIKTRGQQVTLSCSPISGHRSVSWYQQTPGQGLQFLFEYFSETQRNKGNFPGRFSGRQFSNSRSEMNVSTLELGDSALYLCASSLQPSGTSNEQFFGPGTRLTVL.

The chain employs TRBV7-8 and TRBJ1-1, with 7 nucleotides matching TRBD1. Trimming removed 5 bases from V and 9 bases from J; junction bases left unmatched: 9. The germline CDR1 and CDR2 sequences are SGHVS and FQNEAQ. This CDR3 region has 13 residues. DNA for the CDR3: TGTGCCAGCAGCCACCCGGACAGGCCCAAAGCTTTCTTT. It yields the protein CASSHPDRPKAFF.

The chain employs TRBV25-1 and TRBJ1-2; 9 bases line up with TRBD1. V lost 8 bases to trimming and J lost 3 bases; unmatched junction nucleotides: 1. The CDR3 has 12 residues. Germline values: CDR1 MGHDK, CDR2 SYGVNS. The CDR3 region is CASGTGHYGYTF. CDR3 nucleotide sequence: TGTGCCAGCGGGACAGGGCACTATGGCTACACCTTC.

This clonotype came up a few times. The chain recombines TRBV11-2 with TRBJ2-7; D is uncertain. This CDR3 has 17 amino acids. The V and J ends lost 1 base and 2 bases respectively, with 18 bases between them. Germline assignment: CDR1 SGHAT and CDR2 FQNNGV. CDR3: CASSLVVSQTAAYEQYF. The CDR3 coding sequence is TGTGCCAGCAGCTTAGTCGTTTCGCAAACAGCTGCCTACGAGCAGTACTTC.

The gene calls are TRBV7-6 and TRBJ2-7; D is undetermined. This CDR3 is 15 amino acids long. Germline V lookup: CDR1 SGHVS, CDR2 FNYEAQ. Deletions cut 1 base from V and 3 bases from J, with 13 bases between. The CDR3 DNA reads TGTGCCAGCAGCTTAGATATAGGGCTGAACTACGAGCAGTACTTC. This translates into CASSLDIGLNYEQYF.

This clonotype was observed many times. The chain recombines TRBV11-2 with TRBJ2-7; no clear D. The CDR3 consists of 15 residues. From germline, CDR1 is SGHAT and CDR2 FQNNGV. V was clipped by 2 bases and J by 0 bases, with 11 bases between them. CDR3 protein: CASSLNPGRSYEQYF. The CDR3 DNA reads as TGTGCCAGCAGCTTAAATCCGGGCCGCTCCTACGAGCAGTACTTC.

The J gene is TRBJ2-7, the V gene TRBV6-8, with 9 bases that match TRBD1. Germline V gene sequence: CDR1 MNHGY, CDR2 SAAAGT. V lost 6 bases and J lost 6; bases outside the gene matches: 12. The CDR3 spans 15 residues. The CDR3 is CASRQSYRGRFEQYF. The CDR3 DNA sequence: TGTGCCAGCAGGCAGTCGTACAGGGGGCGCTTCGAGCAGTACTTC.

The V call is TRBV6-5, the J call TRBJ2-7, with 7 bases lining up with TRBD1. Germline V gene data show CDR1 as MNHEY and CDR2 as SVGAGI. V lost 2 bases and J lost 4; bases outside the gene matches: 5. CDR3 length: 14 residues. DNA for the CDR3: TGTGCCAGCAGTTACAGTGACAGGGATTACGAGCAGTACTTC. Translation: CASSYSDRDYEQYF.

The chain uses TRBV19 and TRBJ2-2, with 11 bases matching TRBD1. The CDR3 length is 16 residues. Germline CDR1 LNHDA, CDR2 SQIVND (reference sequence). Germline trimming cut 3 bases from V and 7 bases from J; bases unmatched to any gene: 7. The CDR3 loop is CASSIGDRGFVGELFF. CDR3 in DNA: TGTGCCAGTAGTATCGGGGACAGGGGGTTCGTCGGGGAGCTGTTTTTT.

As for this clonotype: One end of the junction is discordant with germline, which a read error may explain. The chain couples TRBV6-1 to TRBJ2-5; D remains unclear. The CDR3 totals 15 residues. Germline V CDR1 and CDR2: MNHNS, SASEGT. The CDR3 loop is CASSEALGTQETQYF. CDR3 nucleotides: TGTGCCAGCAGTGAAGCGCTGGGCACACAAGAGACCCAGTACTTT.

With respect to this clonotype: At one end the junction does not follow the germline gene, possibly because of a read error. The CDR3 sequence is CASSFQPRITNYCYTF. CDR3 nucleotide sequence: TGCGCCAGCAGCTTCCAGCCCCGAATTACCAACTATTGCTACACCTTC. This chain links TRBV5-1 with TRBJ1-2; no clear D gene. The CDR3 totals 16 residues. Germline assignment: CDR1 SGHRS and CDR2 YFSETQ.

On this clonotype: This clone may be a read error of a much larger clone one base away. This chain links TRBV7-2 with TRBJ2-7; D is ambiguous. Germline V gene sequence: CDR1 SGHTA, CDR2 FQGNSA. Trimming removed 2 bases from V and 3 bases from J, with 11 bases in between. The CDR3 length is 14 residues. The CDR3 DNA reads TGTGCCAGCAGCTTATCCCCTCGGGTCTACGAGCAGTACTTC. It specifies CASSLSPRVYEQYF.

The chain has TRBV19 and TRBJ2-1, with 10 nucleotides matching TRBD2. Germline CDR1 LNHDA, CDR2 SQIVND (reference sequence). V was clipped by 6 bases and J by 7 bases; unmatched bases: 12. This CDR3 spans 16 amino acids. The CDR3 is CASSPPPSGRSNEQFF. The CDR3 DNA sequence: TGTGCCAGTAGCCCCCCACCTAGCGGGAGAAGTAATGAGCAGTTCTTC.

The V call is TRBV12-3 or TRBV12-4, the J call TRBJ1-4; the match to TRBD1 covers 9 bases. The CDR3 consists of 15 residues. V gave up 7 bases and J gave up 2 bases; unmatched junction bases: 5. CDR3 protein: CASNAGQGTNEKLFF. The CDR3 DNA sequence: TGTGCCAGCAACGCCGGACAGGGGACTAATGAAAAACTGTTTTTT.

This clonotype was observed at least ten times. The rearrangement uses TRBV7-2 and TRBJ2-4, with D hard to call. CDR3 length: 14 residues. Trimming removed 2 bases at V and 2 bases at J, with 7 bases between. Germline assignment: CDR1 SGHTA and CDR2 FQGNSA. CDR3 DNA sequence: TGTGCCAGCAGCTTATTAGGTCCCAAAAACATTCAGTACTTC. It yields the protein CASSLLGPKNIQYF. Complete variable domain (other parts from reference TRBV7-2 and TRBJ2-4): GAGVSQSPSNKVTEKGKDVELRCDPISGHTALYWYRQSLGQGLEFLIYFQGNSAPDKSGLPSDRFSAERTGGSVSTLTIQRTQQEDSAVYLCASSLLGPKNIQYFGAGTRLSVL.

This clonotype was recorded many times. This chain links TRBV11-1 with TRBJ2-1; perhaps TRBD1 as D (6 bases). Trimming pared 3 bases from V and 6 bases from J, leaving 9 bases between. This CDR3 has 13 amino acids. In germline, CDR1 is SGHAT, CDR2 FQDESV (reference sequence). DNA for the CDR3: TGTGCCAGCAGCTTCTCAGGGGCCAATGAGCAGTTCTTC. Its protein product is CASSFSGANEQFF. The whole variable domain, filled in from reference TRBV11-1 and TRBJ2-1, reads EAEVAQSPRYKITEKSQAVAFWCDPISGHATLYWYRQILGQGPELLVQFQDESVVDDSQLPKDRFSAERLKGVDSTLKIQPAELGDSAMYLCASSFSGANEQFFGPGTRLTVL.

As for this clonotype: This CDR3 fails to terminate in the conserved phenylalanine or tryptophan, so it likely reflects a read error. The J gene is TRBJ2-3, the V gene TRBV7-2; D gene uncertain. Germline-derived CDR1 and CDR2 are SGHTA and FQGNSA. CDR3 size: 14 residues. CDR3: CAIRFQRSTDTQYL. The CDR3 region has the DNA TGTGCCATCAGATTTCAACGAAGCACAGATACTCAGTATTTG.

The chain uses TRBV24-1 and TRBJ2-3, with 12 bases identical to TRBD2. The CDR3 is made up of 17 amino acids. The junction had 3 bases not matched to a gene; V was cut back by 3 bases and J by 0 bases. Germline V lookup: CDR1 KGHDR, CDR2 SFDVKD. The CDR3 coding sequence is TGTGCCACCAGTGATCCCGGGACTAGCGGGAGCACAGATACGCAGTATTTT. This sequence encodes CATSDPGTSGSTDTQYF.

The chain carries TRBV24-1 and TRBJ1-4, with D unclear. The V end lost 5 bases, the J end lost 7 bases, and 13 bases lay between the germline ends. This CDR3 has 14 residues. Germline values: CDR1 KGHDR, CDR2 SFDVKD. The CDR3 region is CATSAGWPIEKLFF. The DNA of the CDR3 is TGTGCCACCAGTGCCGGTTGGCCCATTGAAAAACTGTTTTTT.

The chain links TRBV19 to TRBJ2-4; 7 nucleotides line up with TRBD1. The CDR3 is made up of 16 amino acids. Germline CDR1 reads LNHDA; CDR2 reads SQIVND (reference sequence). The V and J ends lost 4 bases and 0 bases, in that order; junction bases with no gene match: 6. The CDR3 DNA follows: TGTGCCAGTAGTACCGGGACAGCACTAGCCAAAAACATTCAGTACTTC. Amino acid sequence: CASSTGTALAKNIQYF.